One sample yielded the 27 T cell receptor beta chains listed below, sequenced in a study of blood T cell repertoires in COVID-19. Data came from immunoSEQ multiplex PCR; TCRdb stores just in-frame clones and leaves some out. Among approximately 130,000 clones, 65% to 90% were seen once, and the ten largest hold 8% to 9.5%. The sample consisted of peripheral blood. These TCRs come from a woman aged 55-69 years with active or convalescent COVID-19.

This clone was picked up one time. V is TRBV10-3 and J is TRBJ1-1; 10 positions match TRBD1. V was pared by 7 bases and J by 5 bases, with 7 bases of the junction left unmatched. CDR3 length equals 14 residues. Germline loops: CDR1 ENHRY, CDR2 SYGVKD. The CDR3 loop is CAITGQGVMTEAFF. CDR3 DNA sequence: TGTGCCATCACCGGACAGGGGGTGATGACTGAAGCTTTCTTT.

Here the CDR3 DNA reads TGTGCCAGCAGGTTACAGGGGCGGTGGAGCACTGAAGCTTTCTTT. Its translation: CASRLQGRWSTEAFF. The V call is TRBV27, the J call TRBJ1-1; 7 bases match TRBD1. CDR1 is MNHEY and CDR2 is SMNVEV in the germline V gene (reference sequence). The ends lost 6 bases at V and 4 bases at J; junction bases unmatched: 11. The CDR3 runs to 15 residues.

The V and J genes are TRBV28 and TRBJ2-7; tentatively, D is TRBD1 (6 bases). CDR3 length equals 16 residues. Germline loops: CDR1 MDHEN, CDR2 SYDVKM. The V and J ends lost 0 bases and 1 base respectively, with 13 bases between them. The CDR3 protein is CASSLWAPGQSYEQYF. DNA for the CDR3: TGTGCCAGCAGTTTATGGGCCCCCGGACAGTCCTACGAGCAGTACTTC.

Of note for this clone: One end of the junction does not line up with germline, which may come from a read error. This chain uses TRBV7-7 with TRBJ2-2; D possibly corresponds to TRBD2 (6 bases). CDR1 and CDR2 (germline): SSHAT, FNYEAQ (reference sequence). The CDR3 consists of 16 residues. CDR3 loop: CASSPGLGRDTGELFF. The CDR3 coding sequence is TGTGCTAGCAGCCCGGGACTTGGTCGTGACACCGGGGAGCTGTTTTTT.

The chain uses TRBV19 and TRBJ1-2; 7 positions match TRBD1. This CDR3 contains 13 residues. Trimming removed 6 bases from V and 2 bases from J; junction bases left unmatched: 3. Germline assignment: CDR1 LNHDA and CDR2 SQIVND (reference sequence). The CDR3 protein is CASSTGQNYGYTF. DNA of the CDR3: TGTGCCAGTAGCACGGGACAGAACTATGGCTACACCTTC.

The rearrangement links TRBV30 to TRBJ1-6; D unclear. The CDR3 contains 15 residues. The germline CDR1 and CDR2 sequences are GTSNPN and SVGIG (reference sequence). The V end lost 1 base, the J end lost 2 bases, and 9 bases lay between the germline ends. The CDR3 DNA is TGTGCCTGGAGTGGCGTGTCGGCCTATAATTCACCCCTCCACTTT. Translation: CAWSGVSAYNSPLHF.

This chain joins TRBV29-1 and TRBJ2-4, with TRBD1 matching over 10 bases. After removal of 6 bases from V and 6 bases from J, the junction contained 11 bases not matched to a gene. Germline V gene sequence: CDR1 SQVTM, CDR2 ANQGSEA. The CDR3 covers 15 residues. The CDR3 DNA reads TGCAGCGTCCGCCCGACAGGGGGCCTCGGAAACATTCAGTACTTC. Amino acid sequence: CSVRPTGGLGNIQYF.

The gene calls are TRBV11-2 and TRBJ1-4; D not certain. Trimming took off 3 bases at V and 5 bases at J, with 10 bases between the two ends. Germline V CDR1 and CDR2: SGHAT, FQNNGV. The CDR3 spans 14 residues. The CDR3 DNA reads TGTGCCAGCAGCTTGCAGGATCGCAATGAAAAACTGTTTTTT. This gives the protein CASSLQDRNEKLFF.

The genes are TRBV19 and TRBJ2-3, with TRBD2 matching over 8 bases. The length of the CDR3 is 15 residues. Germline V lookup: CDR1 LNHDA, CDR2 SQIVND (reference sequence). The V gene end was trimmed by 5 bases and the J gene end by 4 bases; junction bases not matched to a gene: 8. This CDR3 reads CASSPGTRPSDTQYF. DNA for the CDR3: TGTGCCAGTAGTCCCGGGACTAGACCGTCAGATACGCAGTATTTT.

The V gene is TRBV18, the J gene TRBJ2-1; 9 bases are a match to TRBD2. Looked up from germline, CDR1 is KGHSH and CDR2 is LQKENI. The J segment lost 4 bases and the V segment lost 4 bases, leaving 8 bases of the junction unmatched. CDR3 length: 16 residues. This CDR3 is CASSRNLAGLYNEQFF. The CDR3 nucleotides are TGTGCCAGCTCACGCAACCTAGCGGGATTATACAATGAGCAGTTCTTC.

The CDR3 is CASSESGLPYYGYTF. CDR3 in DNA: TGTGCCAGCAGTGAATCGGGGTTACCCTACTATGGCTACACCTTC. The chain couples TRBV2 to TRBJ1-2; no clear D. Trimming stripped 2 bases from V and 3 bases from J, with 13 bases between. Per the germline V gene, CDR1 is SNHLY and CDR2 is FYNNEI. This CDR3 comprises 15 residues.

The rearrangement links TRBV5-1 to TRBJ2-2; 9 bases line up with TRBD2. The CDR3 consists of 15 residues. V trimming: 2 bases; J trimming: 3 bases; junction bases outside the gene matches: 2. The germline V gene has CDR1 SGHRS and CDR2 YFSETQ. CDR3 coding DNA: TGCGCCAGCAGCTTCTTAGCGGGAGACACCGGGGAGCTGTTTTTT. It translates to CASSFLAGDTGELFF.

This clone was observed a handful of times. This rearrangement joins TRBV10-3 to TRBJ2-2, with 10 bases identical to TRBD2. This CDR3 contains 17 residues. V was pared by 4 bases and J by 0 bases, with 5 bases of the junction left unmatched. Germline assignment: CDR1 ENHRY and CDR2 SYGVKD. The CDR3 coding sequence is TGTGCCATCAGTGCCTATAGCGGGGGGACGAACACCGGGGAGCTGTTTTTT. Its protein product is CAISAYSGGTNTGELFF.

This chain connects TRBV5-6 to TRBJ2-5, with 8 positions matching TRBD1. The germline CDR1 and CDR2 sequences are SGHDT and YYEEEE. The CDR3 is made up of 16 amino acids. V was clipped by 0 bases and J by 5 bases; unmatched bases: 9. CDR3 nucleotides: TGTGCCAGCAGCTTGGGGCCCCAGGGGGCATGGGAGACCCAGTACTTC. Translating it yields CASSLGPQGAWETQYF. The full variable domain, in which reference TRBV5-6 and TRBJ2-5 provide the parts outside the CDR3, is DAGVTQSPTHLIKTRGQQVTLRCSPKSGHDTVSWYQQALGQGPQFIFQYYEEEERQRGNFPDRFSGHQFPNYSSELNVNALLLGDSALYLCASSLGPQGAWETQYFGPGTRLLVL.

The chain employs TRBV5-1 and TRBJ2-1; 12 bases match TRBD2. The CDR3 consists of 16 residues. The germline V gene has CDR1 SGHRS and CDR2 YFSETQ. V trimming: 4 bases; J trimming: 9 bases; junction bases outside the gene matches: 11. The CDR3 sequence is CASSPPLAGGTGEQFF. The CDR3 coding sequence is TGCGCCAGCAGCCCCCCGCTAGCGGGGGGGACTGGTGAGCAGTTCTTC.

This clone was seen a few times. The chain combines TRBV7-8 with TRBJ2-2, with unresolved D. With 1 base removed from V and 7 bases from J, the gap between germline ends came to 10 bases. Germline lookup yields CDR1 SGHVS and CDR2 FQNEAQ. This CDR3 is 14 amino acids long. CDR3 in DNA: TGTGCCAGCAGCTTAGTAGATCTGCTCGGGGAGCTGTTTTTT. It encodes CASSLVDLLGELFF.

The chain links TRBV5-1 to TRBJ1-3; no firm D call. This CDR3 spans 16 amino acids. Germline CDR1 is SGHRS and CDR2 is YFSETQ. V dropped 4 bases and J dropped 2 bases, with 16 bases sitting between them. The CDR3 nucleotides are TGCGCCAGCAGCCGTTCCGCGGTAATGGCTGGAAACACCATATATTTT. This codes for CASSRSAVMAGNTIYF.

This clone was counted once. The gene calls are TRBV19 and TRBJ2-3; D is perhaps TRBD2 (5 bases). The V end lost 3 bases, the J end lost 1 base, and 14 bases lay between the germline ends. Germline-derived CDR1 and CDR2 are LNHDA and SQIVND (reference sequence). The length of the CDR3 is 16 residues. Here the CDR3 reads CASSIRSSRGTDTQYF. DNA for the CDR3: TGTGCCAGTAGTATTCGGTCTAGCCGAGGCACAGATACGCAGTATTTT.

The chain uses TRBV7-9 and TRBJ1-1, with 9 bases aligning to TRBD1. Per germline, CDR1 SEHNR and CDR2 FQNEAQ (reference sequence). This CDR3 spans 17 amino acids. After removal of 1 base from V and 3 bases from J, the junction contained 9 bases not matched to a gene. Here the CDR3 DNA reads TGTGCCAGCAGCTTAGACGGGACAGGGAGATCGTACACTGAAGCTTTCTTT. This encodes CASSLDGTGRSYTEAFF.

This clone was counted a few times. V usage is TRBV7-3 and J usage is TRBJ2-2, with a weak D call TRBD1 (6 bases). The germline V gene encodes CDR1 SGHTA and CDR2 FQGTGA. Trimming removed 5 bases from V and 5 bases from J, with 18 bases in between. CDR3 length equals 16 residues. For the CDR3, the DNA is TGTGCCAGCAGCATCGAACCGGGACATCCAACCGGGGAGCTGTTTTTT. Residues: CASSIEPGHPTGELFF.

This chain uses TRBV5-6 with TRBJ1-2; D ambiguous. Germline CDR1 and CDR2: SGHDT and YYEEEE. Trimming removed 2 bases from V and 4 bases from J, with 9 bases in between. CDR3 length equals 13 residues. The CDR3: CASSFGPSYGYTF. The CDR3 bases are TGTGCCAGCAGCTTTGGGCCCAGCTATGGCTACACCTTC.

V and J are TRBV19 and TRBJ2-7; tentatively, D is TRBD2 (5 bases). V was clipped by 3 bases and J by 4 bases, with 10 bases between them. Germline V gene data show CDR1 as LNHDA and CDR2 as SQIVND (reference sequence). The CDR3 extends over 13 amino acids. DNA for the CDR3: TGTGCCAGTAGTATTAGCGTTGGATACGAGCAGTACTTC. Its translation is CASSISVGYEQYF.

J is TRBJ2-2 and V is TRBV6-5, with 11 bases fitting TRBD2. V trimming: 4 bases; J trimming: 1 base; junction bases outside the gene matches: 2. The germline V gene has CDR1 MNHEY and CDR2 SVGAGI. The CDR3 is 16 amino acids. CDR3 residues: CASSLAGGKNTGELFF. CDR3 sequence (DNA): TGTGCCAGCAGTTTAGCGGGAGGGAAGAACACCGGGGAGCTGTTTTTT.

This sequence joins TRBV6-1 and TRBJ1-2, with D possibly matching TRBD1 (5 bases). Trimming cost V 2 bases and J 0 bases, with 13 bases left between them. Germline V gene lookup returns CDR1 MNHNS and CDR2 SASEGT. The CDR3 is 16 residues long. The DNA for the CDR3 is TGTGCCAGCAGTGAATCGGGAGGGGCTCCTAACTATGGCTACACCTTC. Its protein product is CASSESGGAPNYGYTF.

This clone occurred once. In DNA form, the CDR3 reads TGTGCCAGCAGTCCTCGGCTTAGCGGAGAGCAGTACGTC. Translated, it gives CASSPRLSGEQYV. The V gene is TRBV6-5, the J gene TRBJ2-7, with D possibly matching TRBD2 (6 bases). Trimming shortened V by 5 bases and J by 7 bases, and 15 bases separated the two germline ends. The CDR3 sequence is 13 residues long. Germline V gives CDR1 MNHEY, CDR2 SVGAGI.

CDR3 region: CASSDSTGSSTLHF. Here the CDR3 DNA reads TGTGCCAGCAGTGACTCAACAGGGTCCTCAACCCTCCACTTT. V and J are TRBV6-4 and TRBJ1-6; D is perhaps TRBD1 (6 bases). The CDR3 spans 14 residues. V was clipped by 0 bases and J by 14 bases, with 14 bases between them. The germline gives CDR1 MRHNA, CDR2 SNTAGT.

As for this clone: The sample carries other DNA sequences with the same CDR3. J is TRBJ1-2 and V is TRBV5-1; D perhaps matches TRBD1 (6 bases). CDR1 and CDR2 (germline): SGHRS, YFSETQ. The CDR3 is 13 amino acids. V lost 2 bases to trimming and J lost 4 bases, with 9 bases between them. CDR3 residues: CASSLGTSYGYTF. CDR3 bases: TGCGCCAGCAGCTTAGGGACATCCTATGGCTACACCTTC.